This T cell receptor beta chain appears in the sequencing data of a study of T cells of healthy individuals. The CDR3 contains 16 residues. Germline trimming cut 3 bases from V and 9 bases from J; bases unmatched to any gene: 10. The germline gives CDR1 SGHRS, CDR2 YFSETQ. TCRdb used MiXCR to reprocess the 5' RACE reads, holding one entry per CDR3 protein. The sample records under 70,000 distinct CDR3 sequences, over 12% being singletons. The sample holds many counts of this clonotype. This TCR was sampled from a human donor in good health. V gene TRBV5-1 combines with J gene TRBJ1-6, with 9 bases aligning to TRBD1. CDR3 sequence: CASSSDRGLAASPLHF. Written as DNA, the CDR3 is TGCGCCAGCAGCTCGGACAGGGGCTTAGCCGCTTCACCCCTCCACTTT.